This TCR beta chain was identified during a study of cytomegalovirus exposure and HLA in healthy donors. Study-wide findings and caveats: Altogether, some 170 TCR beta chains were recorded as cytomegalovirus-associated. It was only CMV serostatus that was available as immune exposure information. A later analysis reportedly found that, within productive TCRs, an Asian-associated ancestry cluster had fewer N-insertions than the mean observed across the approximately 700 donors. TCR beta sequences reportedly predicted most subjects' HLA-A and HLA-B alleles accurately.

In its sample, this clone was seen a few times. What it binds is not known. Mismatch with germline at one junction end may stem from a read error. The CDR3 length is 15 residues. The germline V gene has CDR1 SEHNR and CDR2 FQNEAQ (reference sequence). In the PCR, 60 Vbeta and 13 Jbeta primers were used. The table came from immunoSEQ multiplex PCR; TCRdb's copy has only in-frame clones and leaves some out. The data contain 180,000 or so clones, 55% to 65% of them singletons. The V call is TRBV7-9, the J call TRBJ2-3, with D maybe TRBD2 (6 bases). The receptor was isolated from a man in his forties in good health and CMV-seronegative. Source material: PBMCs. The CDR3 reads CSSSSWGGGTDTQYF. In nucleotides, the CDR3 is TGTTCCAGCAGCTCATGGGGCGGGGGCACAGATACGCAGTATTTT. The full variable domain, with the rest looked up from reference TRBV7-9 and TRBJ2-3, is DTGVSQNPRHKITKRGQNVTFRCDPISEHNRLYWYRQTLGQGPEFLTYFQNEAQLEKSRLLSDRFSAERPKGSFSTLEIQRTEQGDSAMYLCSSSSWGGGTDTQYFGPGTRLTVL.